The 8 T cell receptor beta chains in this list originate from one sample, sequenced in a study of blood T cell repertoires in COVID-19. Measured with immunoSEQ multiplex PCR; TCRdb has only the in-frame clones, and not every one. The sample lists roughly 300,000 clones, 80% to 90% occurring once. The source material was peripheral blood. Every receptor here comes from a woman in her thirties or forties who had recovered from COVID-19.

The genes are TRBV3-1 (or the pseudogene TRBV3-2) and TRBJ1-4; D remains ambiguous. The CDR3 spans 15 residues. Trimming stripped 3 bases from V and 8 bases from J, with 16 bases between. CDR1 and CDR2 (germline): LGHDT, YNNKEL (reference sequence). The CDR3 region has the DNA TGTGCCAGCAGCCACGCTACAGTAGAGGGAGAAAAACTGTTTTTT. Translating it yields CASSHATVEGEKLFF.

The CDR3 loop is CSVVWGEGRHSNQPQHF. CDR3 coding DNA: TGCAGCGTTGTTTGGGGGGAGGGAAGACATAGCAATCAGCCCCAGCATTTT. The V call is TRBV29-1, the J call TRBJ1-5, with a tentative D call TRBD1 (5 bases). The V and J ends lost 4 bases and 0 bases respectively, with 19 bases between them. The CDR3 covers 17 residues. The V gene's germline CDR1 is SQVTM and CDR2 ANQGSEA.

This sequence joins TRBV23-1 and TRBJ1-5; TRBD1 matches at 7 bases. TRBV23-1 is flagged as an ORF with uncertain function. J gave up 2 bases and V 8 bases, and 9 bases lay outside the gene matches. The CDR3 is 15 residues long. CDR3 DNA sequence: TGCGCCAGCGATTTGGGCAGGGGGGGCAATCAGCCCCAGCATTTT. It is translated as CASDLGRGGNQPQHF.

The chain is built from TRBV7-3 and TRBJ2-1; the match to TRBD2 covers 8 bases. Germline CDR1 reads SGHTA; CDR2 reads FQGTGA. V lost 5 bases and J lost 0; bases outside the gene matches: 3. The CDR3 runs 15 residues. The CDR3 is CASSRGGSSYNEQFF. The CDR3 DNA reads TGTGCCAGCAGCCGCGGGGGGAGCTCCTACAATGAGCAGTTCTTC.

This chain links TRBV4-1 with TRBJ2-7, with TRBD1 identical over 8 bases. Losses at the gene ends were 3 bases for V and 5 bases for J; bases not matched to a gene: 3. The length of the CDR3 is 13 residues. Germline values: CDR1 MGHRA, CDR2 YSYEKL. The CDR3 reads CASSHLQGDEQYF. In DNA form, the CDR3 reads TGCGCCAGCAGCCACCTACAGGGGGACGAGCAGTACTTC.

V is TRBV6-5 and J is TRBJ2-7; tentatively, D is TRBD2 (5 bases). Germline assignment: CDR1 MNHEY and CDR2 SVGAGI. This CDR3 spans 15 amino acids. The V end was cut by 5 bases, the J end by 9 bases, with 23 bases between. The DNA of the CDR3 is TGTGCCAGCAGTCCCTCGAGCCGCGGGTTTAGTAGGCAGTACTTC. Translating it yields CASSPSSRGFSRQYF.

The chain employs TRBV7-8 and TRBJ1-1; TRBD1 is a possible D gene (5 bases). Trimming cost V 0 bases and J 8 bases, with 13 bases left between them. CDR3 length: 14 amino acids. Per germline, CDR1 SGHVS and CDR2 FQNEAQ. The CDR3 is CASSLAGTGQEAFF. The CDR3 DNA reads TGTGCCAGCAGCTTAGCTGGTACAGGCCAGGAAGCTTTCTTT.

The chain combines TRBV9 with TRBJ2-5; D is perhaps TRBD1 (6 bases). V was clipped by 3 bases and J by 11 bases, with 14 bases between them. Germline V lookup: CDR1 SGDLS, CDR2 YYNGEE. The CDR3 consists of 12 residues. Written as DNA, the CDR3 is TGTGCCAGCAGCGCCCAACAGGGCCTTCAGTACTTC. It encodes CASSAQQGLQYF.